This TCR beta chain was profiled in a study of blood T cell repertoires in COVID-19 (dated by TCRdb to 2018 to 2020). Study-level background: Samples covering the acute and convalescent phases of COVID-19 were provided by collaborators in the United States, Italy and Spain. Where available, HLA class I and class II types were taken from metadata supplied by the sample provider and were not determined by assay-based typing. The sample metadata nearly always contained a de-identified subject ID, COVID-19 status, age in years and sex. Samples came from the ongoing ImmuneRACE study (first 160 participants) plus 1,254 subjects from 6 global collaborators. Deeply sampled blood TCRbeta repertoires from subjects exposed to, actively infected with, or recovered from COVID-19 were included in the dataset. The material from the prospective study consisted of cDNA or gDNA derived from T cells, B-cell-depleted T cells, or PBMCs. The repertoires were released in a freely available public database meant as a resource for research on the immune response to SARS-CoV-2.

Turning to this clone: No cognate antigen has been identified for it. Qualities for individual bases were not recorded, and no much larger clone is one base off.

At one collaborating source in Seattle, patients were enrolled during active infection and were followed longitudinally through the course of disease. Each collaborating institution followed its own protocols to collect whole blood in K2EDTA tubes. For TCRbeta analysis, collaborator samples were shipped as frozen whole blood, as isolated PBMCs, or as DNA extracted from either sample type. The V end loses 4 bases and the J end loses 2 bases, and a stretch of 16 bases separates them. Via the germline V gene, CDR1 is SGHRS and CDR2 YFSETQ. The CDR3 sequence holds 16 residues, the cysteine and phenylalanine included. The kept DNA is CDR3 alone, 48 bases in frame from the first base. The paper's findings and limits, for the study overall: Clinical and demographic metadata were provided uncurated, with the amount varying by source and participant.

TCRbeta CDR3 regions were amplified from genomic DNA by means of the immunoSEQ Assay, a bias-controlled multiplex PCR. Per the authors' processing: Nucleated cell counts per sample were estimated from amplification of reference gene primers within the assay. Sequence reads were collapsed and filtered to measure the absolute abundance of every unique TCRbeta CDR3 rearrangement. Productive Simpson clonality was computed per sample as the square root of Simpson's diversity index over productive rearrangements. Entries here come from immuneACCESS through TCRdb and include only in-frame sequences with V and J called. Some clones fail to appear in such tables; in the studies checked, an unresolved V gene covers under half of the shortfall, and the cause of the remainder is unknown. V and J calls and clone size are as listed in that table; D and trimming were resolved from the DNA. The sample table holds under 150,000 clones, of which roughly 85% were seen once. The ten largest make up approximately 5% of the sample.

This clonotype was obtained from a woman in her sixties with COVID-19, enrolled during active disease. The sequence links TRBV5-1 to TRBJ1-5; D gene: possibly TRBD1, on 6 matching bases. The sequenced sample consisted of peripheral blood. The DNA sequence reads TGCGCCAGCAGCCTTGAGGGGGGGAATGGCAATCAGCCCCAGCATTTT. Translated, this is CASSLEGGNGNQPQHF.